Below, 17 T cell receptor beta chains from the same sample are listed, as sequenced in a study of shared clonotypes between healthy human individuals. Method: immunoSEQ multiplex PCR; TCRdb's copy keeps in-frame clones and lacks some. This table has around 1.1 million clones, 60% to 80% appearing once. Material for sequencing was memory CD4+ T cells from PBMCs. Subset of the sample: CD45RA-negative fraction. The receptor source for this set is a man between 18 and 35 years old in good health. Some clones in this sample may be carry-over from other donors' samples.

This clone was observed a single time. The rearrangement joins TRBV2 to TRBJ1-5; tentative D call: TRBD1 (6 bases). Trimming stripped 7 bases from V and 7 bases from J, with 14 bases between. In germline, CDR1 is SNHLY, CDR2 FYNNEI. The CDR3 sequence is 13 residues long. In nucleotides, the CDR3 is TGTGCCAGCACTGGAGCGGGGGGCCAGCCCCAGCATTTT. Protein: CASTGAGGQPQHF.

With respect to this clone: Other DNA sequences within the sample encode an identical CDR3. The chain links TRBV11-3 to TRBJ2-1; D uncertain. The CDR3 is 13 amino acids. The V end lost 6 bases, the J end lost 0 bases, and 6 bases lay between the germline ends. Looked up from germline, CDR1 is SGHNT and CDR2 is YENEEA. CDR3 in DNA: TGTGCCAGCAGTTTAAGCTCCTACAATGAGCAGTTCTTC. It translates to CASSLSSYNEQFF.

The DNA for the CDR3 is TGTGCCAGCAGTGGACAGGGAGTCTCTGGGGCCAACGTCCTGACTTTC. It codes for CASSGQGVSGANVLTF. V gene TRBV28 combines with J gene TRBJ2-6, with 8 bases identical to TRBD1. CDR1 is MDHEN and CDR2 is SYDVKM in the germline V gene. V gave up 5 bases and J gave up 0 bases; unmatched junction bases: 3. The CDR3 spans 16 residues.

This chain links TRBV9 with TRBJ1-1; D possibly corresponds to TRBD1 (5 bases). In germline, CDR1 is SGDLS, CDR2 YYNGEE. Trimming cost V 0 bases and J 1 base, with 10 bases left between them. There are 15 residues in the CDR3. As DNA, the CDR3 is TGTGCCAGCAGCGTAGGAGGGACTACGAACACTGAAGCTTTCTTT. Translated, it gives CASSVGGTTNTEAFF.

V is TRBV7-3 and J is TRBJ1-1; TRBD1 might be the D (5 bases). Germline assignment: CDR1 SGHTA and CDR2 FQGTGA. The CDR3 has 13 residues. Trimming removed 6 bases at V and 1 base at J, with 9 bases between. CDR3: CASRYDRNTEAFF. The CDR3 coding sequence is TGTGCCAGCAGGTACGACAGGAACACTGAAGCTTTCTTT.

The V gene is TRBV5-1, the J gene TRBJ2-5, with TRBD1 matching over 10 bases. The CDR3 length is 16 residues. Unmatched junction bases numbered 7, after V lost 3 bases and J lost 2 bases. Germline V gives CDR1 SGHRS, CDR2 YFSETQ. The CDR3 DNA reads as TGCGCCAGCAGCTCGACAGGGGGCGAGTTTCAAGAGACCCAGTACTTC. It encodes CASSSTGGEFQETQYF.

The V gene is TRBV7-2, the J gene TRBJ1-2, with D unclear. Trimming took off 4 bases at V and 4 bases at J, with 22 bases between the two ends. The CDR3 runs to 17 residues. CDR1 is SGHTA and CDR2 is FQGNSA in the germline V gene. The DNA for the CDR3 is TGTGCCAGCAGCTATTTCGGGAACAGCCTCTCCGGCTATGGCTACACCTTC. Translating it yields CASSYFGNSLSGYGYTF.

The sample holds one count of this clone. This chain connects TRBV7-8 to TRBJ1-2; a weak D match, TRBD1 (5 bases). This CDR3 is 12 amino acids long. Germline V gene sequence: CDR1 SGHVS, CDR2 FQNEAQ. V dropped 5 bases and J dropped 7 bases, with 11 bases sitting between them. Written as DNA, the CDR3 is TGTGCCAGCAGCAGGGGACTTTCTGGCTACACCTTC. Translating gives CASSRGLSGYTF.

This rearrangement joins TRBV18 to TRBJ2-7, with 8 bases aligning to TRBD2. The CDR3 length is 15 residues. The V gene end was trimmed by 6 bases and the J gene end by 7 bases; junction bases not matched to a gene: 14. The germline CDR1 and CDR2 sequences are KGHSH and LQKENI. In nucleotides, the CDR3 is TGTGCCAGCTCCCCCCCTTCCAGCGGGAGTAGTGAGCAGTACTTC. It translates to CASSPPSSGSSEQYF.

The chain couples TRBV15 to TRBJ2-3; D gene uncertain. The V end lost 3 bases, the J end lost 2 bases, and 12 bases lay between the germline ends. Germline V gene sequence: CDR1 LNHNV, CDR2 YYDKDF (reference sequence). The CDR3 loop spans 15 amino acids. CDR3 protein: CATSSPTRYTDTQYF. CDR3 in DNA: TGTGCCACCAGCAGTCCGACTCGTTACACAGATACGCAGTATTTT.

V and J are TRBV6-1 and TRBJ1-5; the D is unclear. The V gene lost 4 bases and the J gene lost 2 bases, with 12 bases spanning the gap. The CDR3 covers 15 residues. CDR1 and CDR2 (germline): MNHNS, SASEGT. CDR3 bases: TGTGCCAGCAGTGTGGTATACGGAGGCAATCAGCCCCAGCATTTT. As protein: CASSVVYGGNQPQHF.

On this clone: The sample holds other DNA sequences that translate to the same CDR3. The chain has TRBV18 and TRBJ2-3, with a tentative D call TRBD2 (5 bases). The CDR3 covers 14 residues. V was shortened by 2 bases and J by 1 base, with 7 bases between the two germline ends. Germline V CDR1 and CDR2: KGHSH, LQKENI. The DNA of the CDR3 is TGTGCCAGCTCACCATCCGGGGGCACAGATACGCAGTATTTT. Protein: CASSPSGGTDTQYF.

This chain links TRBV18 with TRBJ2-1; 9 nucleotides agree with TRBD2. Trimming at V came to 3 bases and at J to 4 bases, leaving 7 bases not matched to a gene. The V gene's germline CDR1 is KGHSH and CDR2 LQKENI. CDR3 length: 16 amino acids. The CDR3 region has the DNA TGTGCCAGCTCACCCCAAGCGGGAGGTGGTTACAATGAGCAGTTCTTC. It specifies CASSPQAGGGYNEQFF.

The V and J genes are TRBV7-6 and TRBJ2-7; 9 bases line up with TRBD1. Losses at the gene ends were 5 bases for V and 6 bases for J; bases not matched to a gene: 11. This CDR3 comprises 15 residues. Germline V lookup: CDR1 SGHVS, CDR2 FNYEAQ. CDR3 loop: CASSLAGTGFGEQYF. DNA for the CDR3: TGTGCCAGCAGCCTCGCCGGGACAGGGTTTGGCGAGCAGTACTTC.

This chain joins TRBV10-3 and TRBJ1-1; D is unclear. This CDR3 has 13 residues. Trimming shortened V by 4 bases and J by 1 base, and 7 bases separated the two germline ends. The germline gives CDR1 ENHRY, CDR2 SYGVKD. CDR3 sequence (DNA): TGTGCCATCAGTGGGGTCCCGAACACTGAAGCTTTCTTT. It encodes CAISGVPNTEAFF.

This clone was picked up one time. The chain links TRBV6-1 to TRBJ1-5; TRBD1 might be the D (5 bases). The V and J ends lost 9 bases and 7 bases respectively, with 16 bases between them. Germline loops: CDR1 MNHNS, CDR2 SASEGT. This CDR3 comprises 13 residues. CDR3 loop: CASRRGQGQPQHF. The CDR3 nucleotides are TGTGCCAGTAGGCGCGGCCAGGGACAGCCCCAGCATTTT.

The V and J genes are TRBV28 and TRBJ2-5, with TRBD1 as a possible D gene (5 bases). The germline V and J ends were trimmed by 3 bases and 3 bases, with 8 bases remaining between them. The CDR3 extends over 13 amino acids. In germline, CDR1 is MDHEN, CDR2 SYDVKM. This chain's CDR3 is CASSFGAKETQYF. In nucleotides, the CDR3 is TGTGCCAGCAGTTTTGGGGCCAAAGAGACCCAGTACTTC.